Presented here are 21 T cell receptor beta chains from one specimen sequenced in a study of T cell responses to AZD1222 COVID-19 vaccine. Measured with immunoSEQ multiplex PCR; TCRdb has only the in-frame clones, and not every one. The profile shows 97,000 or so clones, around 86% of them singletons. The sequenced sample was peripheral blood, obtained on day 0 of AZD1222 vaccination. These receptors all come from an adult in good health.

V usage is TRBV15 and J usage is TRBJ1-1; TRBD1 matches 8 bases. Germline V gene data show CDR1 as LNHNV and CDR2 as YYDKDF (reference sequence). Unmatched junction bases numbered 2, after V lost 2 bases and J lost 0 bases. This CDR3 has 15 amino acids. The DNA of the CDR3 is TGTGCCACCAGCAGACGACAGGGGATGAACACTGAAGCTTTCTTT. This sequence encodes CATSRRQGMNTEAFF.

The chain joins TRBV6-1 to TRBJ1-1, with D possibly TRBD1 on 5 matching bases. V lost 0 bases and J 9 bases, leaving 14 bases between the germline ends. The germline CDR1 and CDR2 sequences are MNHNS and SASEGT. CDR3 length equals 14 residues. Here the CDR3 DNA reads TGTGCCAGCAGTGAAGCGGGGACGGGATTACAAGCTTTCTTT. It codes for CASSEAGTGLQAFF.

This rearrangement joins TRBV5-1 to TRBJ2-2; no reliable D call. Trimming removed 4 bases at V and 2 bases at J, with 9 bases between. CDR1 is SGHRS and CDR2 is YFSETQ in the germline V gene. The CDR3 has 14 residues. This CDR3 is CASSPQGNTGELFF. The CDR3 DNA is TGCGCCAGCAGCCCCCAAGGAAACACCGGGGAGCTGTTTTTT. Variable domain in full (rest from reference TRBV5-1 and TRBJ2-2): KAGVTQTPRYLIKTRGQQVTLSCSPISGHRSVSWYQQTPGQGLQFLFEYFSETQRNKGNFPGRFSGRQFSNSRSEMNVSTLELGDSALYLCASSPQGNTGELFFGEGSRLTVL.

J is TRBJ2-1 and V is TRBV5-4; D is unclear. V was cut by 3 bases and J by 8 bases, with 18 bases left in between. This CDR3 region has 15 residues. Germline CDR1 SGHNT, CDR2 YYREEE (reference sequence). The CDR3 sequence: CASSSDYNVPHEQFF. The CDR3 DNA sequence: TGTGCCAGCAGCTCGGATTACAATGTTCCCCATGAGCAGTTCTTC.

This clone was picked up a small number of times. The chain carries TRBV5-5 and TRBJ2-3; TRBD2 aligns across 14 bases. Germline lookup yields CDR1 SGHKS and CDR2 YYEKEE (reference sequence). The CDR3 has 19 residues. The junction had 12 bases not matched to a gene; V was cut back by 5 bases and J by 1 base. CDR3 DNA sequence: TGTGCCAGCAGTGGGACTAGCGGGAGAGAGTTGCCAGGCACAGATACGCAGTATTTT. This translates into CASSGTSGRELPGTDTQYF. Supplemented by reference TRBV5-5 and TRBJ2-3, the full variable domain reads DAGVTQSPTHLIKTRGQQVTLRCSPISGHKSVSWYQQVLGQGPQFIFQYYEKEERGRGNFPDRFSARQFPNYSSELNVNALLLGDSALYLCASSGTSGRELPGTDTQYFGPGTRLTVL.

This chain uses TRBV5-4 with TRBJ1-2, with unresolved D. The CDR3 has 12 amino acids. Germline loops: CDR1 SGHNT, CDR2 YYREEE (reference sequence). V was shortened by 7 bases and J by 7 bases, with 14 bases between the two germline ends. The CDR3 DNA is TGTGCCAGCGGGGAGGACGAGGCTGGCTACACCTTC. This translates into CASGEDEAGYTF.

The chain links TRBV28 to TRBJ2-2, with 7 positions matching TRBD1. Germline CDR1 is MDHEN and CDR2 is SYDVKM. After removal of 5 bases from V and 1 base from J, the junction contained 19 bases not matched to a gene. CDR3 size: 20 residues. CDR3 sequence reads: CASSLNPGQTFGRNTGELFF. CDR3 nucleotides: TGTGCCAGCAGTCTGAATCCGGGACAGACCTTTGGAAGGAACACCGGGGAGCTGTTTTTT.

The rearrangement links TRBV7-3 to TRBJ2-5; D might be TRBD2 (7 bases). V lost 5 bases and J 5 bases, leaving 15 bases between the germline ends. Germline-derived CDR1 and CDR2 are SGHTA and FQGTGA. CDR3 length: 14 residues. CDR3 sequence: CASSKGGETETQYF. The CDR3 bases are TGTGCCAGCAGCAAAGGGGGGGAGACGGAGACCCAGTACTTC.

Only one count was recorded for this clone. The V gene is TRBV6-2 or TRBV6-3, the J gene TRBJ2-7; perhaps TRBD1 as D (6 bases). The length of the CDR3 is 14 residues. Germline assignment: CDR1 MNHEY and CDR2 SVGEGT. The germline V and J ends were trimmed by 5 bases and 0 bases, with 11 bases remaining between them. As DNA, the CDR3 is TGTGCCAGCAGTCTCGTGGGGGCCTCCTACGAGCAGTACTTC. Its protein is CASSLVGASYEQYF.

This sequence joins TRBV19 and TRBJ2-1; D possibly uses TRBD1 or TRBD2 (5 bases each). Germline CDR1 is LNHDA and CDR2 is SQIVND (reference sequence). V gave up 3 bases and J gave up 3 bases, with 9 bases separating them. The CDR3 has 14 amino acids. The CDR3 protein is CASSIPGHYNEQFF. CDR3 in DNA: TGTGCCAGTAGTATCCCGGGGCACTACAATGAGCAGTTCTTC.

V gene TRBV6-2 or TRBV6-3 combines with J gene TRBJ1-1; the D gene is possibly TRBD1 (5 bases). The CDR3 has 13 residues. Looked up from germline, CDR1 is MNHEY and CDR2 is SVGEGT. Trimming shortened V by 2 bases and J by 7 bases, and 11 bases separated the two germline ends. CDR3 in DNA: TGTGCCAGCAGTTACGGTTTGGGGGATGAAGCTTTCTTT. Translation gives CASSYGLGDEAFF.

This sequence joins TRBV19 and TRBJ1-3; D is undetermined. The CDR3 sequence is 20 residues long. Trimming removed 5 bases from V and 0 bases from J, with 26 bases in between. Germline CDR1 LNHDA, CDR2 SQIVND (reference sequence). The CDR3 DNA sequence: TGTGCCAGTAGTCCAACCCCCGGAGGGTATCTTTTAACCTCTGGAAACACCATATATTTT. It codes for CASSPTPGGYLLTSGNTIYF.

The chain employs TRBV2 and TRBJ2-7; no clear D. Germline V gives CDR1 SNHLY, CDR2 FYNNEI. Trimming removed 2 bases at V and 6 bases at J, with 11 bases between. CDR3 size: 13 residues. The CDR3 DNA reads TGTGCCAGCAGTGAATTCCAGGTCCTCGAGCAGTACTTC. It yields the protein CASSEFQVLEQYF.

The J gene is TRBJ2-3, the V gene TRBV24-1; D remains unclear. The germline CDR1 and CDR2 sequences are KGHDR and SFDVKD. CDR3 length equals 15 residues. V dropped 5 bases and J dropped 2 bases, with 13 bases sitting between them. The CDR3 DNA reads as TGTGCCACCAGTGTCGGCACTCTAAACACAGATACGCAGTATTTT. This encodes CATSVGTLNTDTQYF.

This chain links TRBV16 with TRBJ1-4, with 9 nucleotides matching TRBD1. This CDR3 is 15 amino acids long. Germline V gene sequence: CDR1 KGHSY, CDR2 FQNENV. Trimming removed 2 bases from V and 4 bases from J; junction bases left unmatched: 2. CDR3 nucleotide sequence: TGTGCCAGCAGCCAACGGGACAGGGTTAATGAAAAACTGTTTTTT. Amino acid sequence: CASSQRDRVNEKLFF.

The chain uses TRBV6-2 or TRBV6-3 and TRBJ1-6; 7 nucleotides line up with TRBD1. Trimming at V came to 6 bases and at J to 10 bases, leaving 12 bases not matched to a gene. The CDR3 is 15 amino acids. Germline values: CDR1 MNHEY, CDR2 SVGEGT. CDR3 nucleotides: TGTGCCAGCAGACCTTACGGGACAGTGAACTCACCCCTCCACTTT. As protein: CASRPYGTVNSPLHF.

This clone has a handful of counts. The chain recombines TRBV4-2 with TRBJ1-2, with 7 bases fitting TRBD1. The CDR3 has 14 residues. V lost 0 bases to trimming and J lost 3 bases; unmatched junction nucleotides: 1. CDR1 is LGHNA and CDR2 is YNFKEQ in the germline V gene. In DNA form, the CDR3 reads TGTGCCAGCAGCCAAGACAGGGGGTACTATGGCTACACCTTC. This gives the protein CASSQDRGYYGYTF.

This chain connects TRBV7-3 to TRBJ2-3; 12 bases match TRBD2. CDR3 size: 19 residues. CDR1 and CDR2 from the germline V gene are SGHTA and FQGTGA. V gave up 5 bases and J gave up 5 bases; unmatched junction bases: 17. The chain's CDR3 is CASSIGLAGTRRGLDTQYF. The CDR3 nucleotides are TGTGCCAGCAGCATTGGACTAGCGGGGACGCGGCGAGGGTTAGATACGCAGTATTTT.

This chain connects TRBV5-6 to TRBJ1-1; D remains ambiguous. The CDR3 runs 17 residues. The germline gives CDR1 SGHDT, CDR2 YYEEEE. V shed 0 bases and J shed 3 bases, with 18 bases lying between them. The CDR3 sequence: CASSLARGAPYYTEAFF. CDR3 in DNA: TGTGCCAGCAGCTTGGCCAGAGGTGCTCCTTACTACACTGAAGCTTTCTTT.

J is TRBJ1-5 and V is TRBV12-3 or TRBV12-4; unclear D gene. This CDR3 contains 13 residues. V lost 1 base to trimming and J lost 7 bases, with 8 bases between them. CDR3 coding DNA: TGTGCCAGCAGTTTAGGCCCGGGGCAGCCCCAGCATTTT. Translation: CASSLGPGQPQHF.

The CDR3 region is CASSLAQGNSPLHF. In DNA, the CDR3 is TGTGCCAGCAGCTTGGCACAGGGTAATTCACCCCTCCACTTT. The chain is built from TRBV11-1 and TRBJ1-6; maybe TRBD1 (6 bases). V lost 3 bases to trimming and J lost 6 bases, with 9 bases between them. The germline gives CDR1 SGHAT, CDR2 FQDESV (reference sequence). CDR3 size: 14 residues.